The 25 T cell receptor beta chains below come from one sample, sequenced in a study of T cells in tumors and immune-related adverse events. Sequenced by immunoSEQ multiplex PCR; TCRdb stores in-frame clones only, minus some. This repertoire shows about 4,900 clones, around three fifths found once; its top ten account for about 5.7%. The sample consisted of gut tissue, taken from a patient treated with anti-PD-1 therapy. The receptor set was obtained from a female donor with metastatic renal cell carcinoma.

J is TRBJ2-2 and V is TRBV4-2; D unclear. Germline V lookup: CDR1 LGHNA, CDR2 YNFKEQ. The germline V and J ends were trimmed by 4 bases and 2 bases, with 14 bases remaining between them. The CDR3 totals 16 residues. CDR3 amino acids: CASSLSISANTGELFF. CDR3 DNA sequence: TGTGCCAGCAGCCTCTCGATAAGCGCCAACACCGGGGAGCTGTTTTTT.

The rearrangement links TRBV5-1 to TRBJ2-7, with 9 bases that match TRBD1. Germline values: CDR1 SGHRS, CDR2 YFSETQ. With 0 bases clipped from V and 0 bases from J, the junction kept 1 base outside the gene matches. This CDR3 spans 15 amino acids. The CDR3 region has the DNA TGCGCCAGCAGCTTGGGACAGGGGGTCTCCTACGAGCAGTACTTC. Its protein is CASSLGQGVSYEQYF.

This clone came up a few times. CDR3 DNA: TGCGCCAGCAGGGTAGGGGGCAGATCAAGGTCGGATGAAAAACTGTTTTTT. As protein: CASRVGGRSRSDEKLFF. J is TRBJ1-4 and V is TRBV5-1, with 7 bases aligning to TRBD1. Unmatched junction bases numbered 16, after V lost 5 bases and J lost 6 bases. Per germline, CDR1 SGHRS and CDR2 YFSETQ. CDR3 length: 17 residues.

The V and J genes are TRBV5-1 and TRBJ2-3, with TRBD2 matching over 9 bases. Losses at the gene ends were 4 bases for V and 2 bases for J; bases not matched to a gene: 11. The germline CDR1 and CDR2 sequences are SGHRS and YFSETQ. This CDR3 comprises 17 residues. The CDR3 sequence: CASSAGASGAATDTQYF. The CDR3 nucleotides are TGCGCCAGCAGCGCTGGGGCTAGCGGGGCGGCCACAGATACGCAGTATTTT. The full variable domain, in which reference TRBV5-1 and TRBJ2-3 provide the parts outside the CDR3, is KAGVTQTPRYLIKTRGQQVTLSCSPISGHRSVSWYQQTPGQGLQFLFEYFSETQRNKGNFPGRFSGRQFSNSRSEMNVSTLELGDSALYLCASSAGASGAATDTQYFGPGTRLTVL.

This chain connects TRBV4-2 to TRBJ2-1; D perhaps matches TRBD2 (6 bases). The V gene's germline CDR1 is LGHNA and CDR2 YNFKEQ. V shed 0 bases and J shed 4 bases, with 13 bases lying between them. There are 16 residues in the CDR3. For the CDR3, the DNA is TGTGCCAGCAGCCAAGACGCTAGCGCCCAGTACAATGAGCAGTTCTTC. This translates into CASSQDASAQYNEQFF.

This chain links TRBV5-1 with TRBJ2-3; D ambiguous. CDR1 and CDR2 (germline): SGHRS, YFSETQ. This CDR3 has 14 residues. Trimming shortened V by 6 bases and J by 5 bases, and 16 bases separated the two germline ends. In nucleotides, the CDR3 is TGCGCCAGCACCCCTCTGGGCCCCGGAGATACGCAGTATTTT. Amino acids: CASTPLGPGDTQYF.

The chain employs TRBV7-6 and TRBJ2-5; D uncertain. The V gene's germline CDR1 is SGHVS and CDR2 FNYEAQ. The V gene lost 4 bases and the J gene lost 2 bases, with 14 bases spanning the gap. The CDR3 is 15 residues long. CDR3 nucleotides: TGTGCCAGCAGCTCGCCCCGGGCTACGCAAGAGACCCAGTACTTC. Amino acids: CASSSPRATQETQYF.

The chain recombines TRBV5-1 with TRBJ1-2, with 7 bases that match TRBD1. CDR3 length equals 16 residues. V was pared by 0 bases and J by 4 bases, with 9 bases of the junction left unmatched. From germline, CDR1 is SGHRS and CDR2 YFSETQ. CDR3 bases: TGCGCCAGCAGCTTGGGGGACAGAGCCTATTCCTATGGCTACACCTTC. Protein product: CASSLGDRAYSYGYTF.

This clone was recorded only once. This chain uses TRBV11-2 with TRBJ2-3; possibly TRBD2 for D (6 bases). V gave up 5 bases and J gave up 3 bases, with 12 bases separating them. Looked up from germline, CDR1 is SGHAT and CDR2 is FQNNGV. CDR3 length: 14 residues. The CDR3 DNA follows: TGTGCCAGCAGCCTTGGGGCGGGAACAGATACGCAGTATTTT. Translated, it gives CASSLGAGTDTQYF.

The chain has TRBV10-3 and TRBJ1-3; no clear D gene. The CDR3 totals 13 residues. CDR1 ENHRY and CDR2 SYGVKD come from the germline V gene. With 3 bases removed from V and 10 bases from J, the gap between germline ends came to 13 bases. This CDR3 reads CAISDRAEETIYF. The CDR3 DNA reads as TGTGCCATCAGTGATCGGGCAGAGGAGACCATATATTTT.

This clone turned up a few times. CDR3 sequence reads: CAISRQGYMNTEAFF. The CDR3 DNA reads as TGTGCCATCAGCAGACAGGGTTACATGAACACTGAAGCTTTCTTT. The J gene is TRBJ1-1, the V gene TRBV10-3, with 7 bases that match TRBD1. The CDR3 runs 15 residues. CDR1 is ENHRY, CDR2 SYGVKD, per germline. Losses at the gene ends were 6 bases for V and 0 bases for J; bases not matched to a gene: 7.

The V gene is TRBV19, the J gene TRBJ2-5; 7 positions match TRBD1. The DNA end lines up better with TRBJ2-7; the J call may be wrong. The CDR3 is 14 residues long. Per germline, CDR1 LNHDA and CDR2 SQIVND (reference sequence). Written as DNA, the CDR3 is TGTGCCAGTAGCTCGACAGGGAACTCCTACGAGCAGTACTTC. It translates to CASSSTGNSYEQYF.

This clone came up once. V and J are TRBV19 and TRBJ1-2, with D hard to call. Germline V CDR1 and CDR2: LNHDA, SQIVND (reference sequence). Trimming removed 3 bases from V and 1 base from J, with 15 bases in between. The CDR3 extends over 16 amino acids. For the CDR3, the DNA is TGTGCCAGTAGTATTACGGGCAGCCCATTTAACTATGGCTACACCTTC. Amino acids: CASSITGSPFNYGYTF.

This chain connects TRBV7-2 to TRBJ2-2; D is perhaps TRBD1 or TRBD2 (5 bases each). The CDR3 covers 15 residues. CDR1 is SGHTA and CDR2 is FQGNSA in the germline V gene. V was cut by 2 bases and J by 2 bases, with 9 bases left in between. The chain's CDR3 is CASSLSGHNTGELFF. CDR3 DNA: TGTGCCAGCAGCTTATCGGGGCACAACACCGGGGAGCTGTTTTTT.

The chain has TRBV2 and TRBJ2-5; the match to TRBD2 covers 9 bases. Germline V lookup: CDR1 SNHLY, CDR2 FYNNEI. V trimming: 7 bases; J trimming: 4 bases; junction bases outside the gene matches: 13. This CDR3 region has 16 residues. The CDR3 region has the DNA TGTGCCAGCAAGCTTTTGGGGGCGGGAGGGGGAGAGACCCAGTACTTC. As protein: CASKLLGAGGGETQYF.

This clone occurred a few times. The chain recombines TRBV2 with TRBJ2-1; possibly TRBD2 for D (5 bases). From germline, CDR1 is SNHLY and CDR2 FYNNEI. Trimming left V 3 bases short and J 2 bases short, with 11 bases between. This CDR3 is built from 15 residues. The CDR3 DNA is TGTGCCAGCAGTGACCGGACTGATCCCTACAATGAGCAGTTCTTC. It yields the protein CASSDRTDPYNEQFF.

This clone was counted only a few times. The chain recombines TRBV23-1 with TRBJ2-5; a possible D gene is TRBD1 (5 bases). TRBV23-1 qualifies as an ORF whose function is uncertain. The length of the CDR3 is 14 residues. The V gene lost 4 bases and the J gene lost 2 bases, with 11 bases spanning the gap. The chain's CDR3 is CASSLIQEQETQYF. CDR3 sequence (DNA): TGCGCCAGCAGTCTGATACAGGAGCAAGAGACCCAGTACTTC.

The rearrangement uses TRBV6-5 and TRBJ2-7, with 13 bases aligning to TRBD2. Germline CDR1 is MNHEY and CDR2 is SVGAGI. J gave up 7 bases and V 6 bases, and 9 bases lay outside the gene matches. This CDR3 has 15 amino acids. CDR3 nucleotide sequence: TGTGCCAGCAGCTCTCCCGGGACTAGCGGGGTTGAGCAGTACTTC. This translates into CASSSPGTSGVEQYF.

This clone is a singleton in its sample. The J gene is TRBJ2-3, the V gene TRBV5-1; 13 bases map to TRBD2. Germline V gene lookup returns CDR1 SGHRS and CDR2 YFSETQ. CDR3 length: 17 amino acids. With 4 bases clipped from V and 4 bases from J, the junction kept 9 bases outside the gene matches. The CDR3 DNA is TGCGCCAGCAGCGGCGGACTAGCGGGAGACATCCCAGATACGCAGTATTTT. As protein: CASSGGLAGDIPDTQYF. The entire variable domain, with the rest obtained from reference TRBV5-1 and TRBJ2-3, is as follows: KAGVTQTPRYLIKTRGQQVTLSCSPISGHRSVSWYQQTPGQGLQFLFEYFSETQRNKGNFPGRFSGRQFSNSRSEMNVSTLELGDSALYLCASSGGLAGDIPDTQYFGPGTRLTVL.

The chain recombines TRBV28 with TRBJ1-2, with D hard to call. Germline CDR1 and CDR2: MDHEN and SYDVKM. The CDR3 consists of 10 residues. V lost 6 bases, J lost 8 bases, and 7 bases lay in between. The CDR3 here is CASSPPGYTF. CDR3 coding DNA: TGTGCCAGCAGCCCTCCAGGCTACACCTTC.

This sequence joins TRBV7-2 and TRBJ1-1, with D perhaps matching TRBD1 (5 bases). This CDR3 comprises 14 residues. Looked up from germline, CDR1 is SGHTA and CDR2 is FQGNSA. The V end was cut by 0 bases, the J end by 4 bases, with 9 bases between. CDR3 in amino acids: CASSLAGGSTEAFF. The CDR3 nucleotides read TGTGCCAGCAGCTTAGCTGGGGGGAGCACTGAAGCTTTCTTT.

The CDR3 loop is CASSVNGGGGAWEEQFF. The CDR3, as DNA: TGTGCCAGCAGCGTAAATGGAGGCGGGGGGGCTTGGGAGGAGCAGTTCTTC. The rearrangement uses TRBV11-1 and TRBJ2-1; 9 positions match TRBD2. The CDR3 totals 17 residues. V was clipped by 5 bases and J by 10 bases; unmatched bases: 18. The germline gives CDR1 SGHAT, CDR2 FQDESV (reference sequence).

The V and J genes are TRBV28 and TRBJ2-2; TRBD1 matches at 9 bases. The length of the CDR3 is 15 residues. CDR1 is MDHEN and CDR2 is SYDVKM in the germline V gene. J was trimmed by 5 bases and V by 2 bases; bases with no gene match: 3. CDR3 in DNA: TGTGCCAGCAGTTTACGGACAGGGGTAACCGGGGAGCTGTTTTTT. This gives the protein CASSLRTGVTGELFF.

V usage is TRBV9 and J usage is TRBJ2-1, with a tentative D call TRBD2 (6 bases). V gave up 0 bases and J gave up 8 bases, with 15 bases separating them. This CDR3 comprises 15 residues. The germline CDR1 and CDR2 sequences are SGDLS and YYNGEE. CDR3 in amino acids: CASSVGVGSSDEQFF. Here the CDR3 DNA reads TGTGCCAGCAGCGTAGGGGTCGGGAGCTCTGATGAGCAGTTCTTC.

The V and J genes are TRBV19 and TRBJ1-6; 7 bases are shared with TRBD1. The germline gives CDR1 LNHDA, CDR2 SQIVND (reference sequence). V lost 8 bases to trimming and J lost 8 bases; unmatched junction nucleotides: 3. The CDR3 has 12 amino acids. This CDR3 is CASHTGDSPLHF. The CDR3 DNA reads TGTGCCAGTCACACAGGGGATTCACCCCTCCACTTT.